This T cell receptor beta chain was sequenced during a study of cytomegalovirus exposure and HLA in healthy donors. On the study more broadly: Early released data had tens of millions of unique TCRs, all coming from HLA-typed donors.

Study results and limitations: Apart from CMV serostatus, no immune exposure information was available. Diagnosis of cytomegalovirus status made by the classifier reportedly showed high specificity and sensitivity. The study flagged 150 to 200 TCR beta chains as cytomegalovirus-associated.

Germline CDR1 and CDR2: MNHNS and SASEGT. Trimming left V 7 bases short and J 5 bases short, with 12 bases between. CDR3 size: 13 residues. For this clone: Its target is unknown.

PCR employed 60 Vbeta and 13 Jbeta primers. Profiled with immunoSEQ multiplex PCR; TCRdb holds only in-frame clones, not every one. This table has about 160,000 clones, approximately 78% appearing once. This TCR was sampled from a woman between 18 and 29 years old in good health and CMV-seronegative. The chain is built from TRBV6-1 and TRBJ1-5; perhaps TRBD1 as D (6 bases). The sample comprised PBMCs. This CDR3 is CASKAGDHQPQHF. The CDR3 nucleotides are TGTGCCAGCAAGGCAGGGGACCATCAGCCCCAGCATTTT.